The 9 T cell receptor beta chains listed next were all sequenced from one sample in a study of blood T cell repertoires in COVID-19. TCRdb keeps only in-frame clones here, not all; method: immunoSEQ multiplex PCR. The table has hundreds of thousands of clones, 75% to 90% seen once; the top ten hold about 6.3%. Sequencing was carried out using peripheral blood. The receptor source for this set is a woman aged 45-65 years with COVID-19, enrolled during active disease.

The chain is built from TRBV6-5 and TRBJ2-1, with D tentatively TRBD1 (6 bases). The CDR3 is 14 residues long. V was shortened by 6 bases and J by 8 bases, with 17 bases between the two germline ends. CDR1 and CDR2 (germline): MNHEY, SVGAGI. The CDR3, as DNA: TGTGCCAGCAGAGATACCGGGACATCGGATGAGCAGTTCTTC. It codes for CASRDTGTSDEQFF.

This chain connects TRBV2 to TRBJ2-5; the match to TRBD1 covers 8 bases. V was clipped by 6 bases and J by 5 bases; unmatched bases: 11. Looked up from germline, CDR1 is SNHLY and CDR2 is FYNNEI. The CDR3 length is 15 residues. The CDR3 DNA follows: TGTGCCAGCAGCCAGGACAGGGCGTTAGTTGAGACCCAGTACTTC. Protein sequence: CASSQDRALVETQYF.

This clone was recorded many times. The genes are TRBV18 and TRBJ1-4; tentatively, D is TRBD1 (6 bases). The CDR3 is 13 residues long. The V gene lost 3 bases and the J gene lost 5 bases, with 7 bases spanning the gap. From germline, CDR1 is KGHSH and CDR2 LQKENI. This chain's CDR3 is CASSPGQNEKLFF. CDR3 in DNA: TGTGCCAGCTCACCCGGACAGAATGAAAAACTGTTTTTT.

The J gene is TRBJ2-1, the V gene TRBV29-1; 8 bases line up with TRBD2. CDR1 is SQVTM, CDR2 ANQGSEA, per germline. Trimming took 3 bases from V and 9 from J; bases not matched to a gene: 13. The CDR3 length is 15 residues. This CDR3 reads CSVEGSVSGSPEQFF. In nucleotides, the CDR3 is TGCAGCGTTGAGGGGTCGGTGAGCGGGAGTCCTGAGCAGTTCTTC.

V gene TRBV9 combines with J gene TRBJ2-2, with a tentative D call TRBD2 (6 bases). Germline V gene sequence: CDR1 SGDLS, CDR2 YYNGEE. V gave up 7 bases and J gave up 0 bases, with 16 bases separating them. The CDR3 spans 16 residues. CDR3 nucleotides: TGTGCCAGCGGACGGTTACGGGGGACGAACACCGGGGAGCTGTTTTTT. Translating it yields CASGRLRGTNTGELFF.

The rearrangement joins TRBV4-1 to TRBJ1-5; TRBD1 is a possible D gene (5 bases). The germline V and J ends were trimmed by 0 bases and 7 bases, with 19 bases remaining between them. This CDR3 has 17 amino acids. CDR1 and CDR2 from the germline V gene are MGHRA and YSYEKL. DNA for the CDR3: TGCGCCAGCAGCCAAGATCAAATCACTCTTAGGGGCCAGCCCCAGCATTTT. As protein: CASSQDQITLRGQPQHF.

J is TRBJ1-5 and V is TRBV27; TRBD1 might be the D (6 bases). CDR3 length: 16 amino acids. V was clipped by 3 bases and J by 0 bases, with 12 bases between them. Germline CDR1 is MNHEY and CDR2 is SMNVEV (reference sequence). The CDR3: CASSFRAGVSNQPQHF. In DNA form, the CDR3 reads TGTGCCAGCAGTTTTCGGGCAGGGGTTAGCAATCAGCCCCAGCATTTT.

This chain links TRBV19 with TRBJ2-7; 7 bases are shared with TRBD2. CDR3 size: 17 residues. Per the germline V gene, CDR1 is LNHDA and CDR2 is SQIVND (reference sequence). The V and J ends lost 6 bases and 3 bases, in that order; junction bases with no gene match: 17. The CDR3 DNA reads TGTGCCAGTAGCCTAAGAACTGGCGGGAGTTTCTTCTACGAGCAGTACTTC. Protein product: CASSLRTGGSFFYEQYF.

This chain joins TRBV18 and TRBJ1-2; D unclear. Trimming removed 3 bases at V and 7 bases at J, with 15 bases between. This CDR3 spans 14 amino acids. Germline CDR1 reads KGHSH; CDR2 reads LQKENI. CDR3 amino acids: CASSPRDLTGGYTF. CDR3 DNA sequence: TGTGCCAGCTCACCCAGAGACTTAACGGGTGGCTACACCTTC.